A selection of T cell receptor beta chains follows, all from one sample in a study of identical twins. TCRdb itself ran the 5' RACE reads through MiXCR, one entry per CDR3 protein. Of 1.5 million or so distinct CDR3 sequences in the sample, roughly a third are singletons; the top ten hold 0.25% to 0.3%. Sequenced material: cord blood. The receptor set was obtained from a newborn girl in good health. CDR3s include the opening cysteine and the closing phenylalanine or tryptophan. The D gene is left open where the match is weak. Clone sizes are given selectively: once, few, many, or a class where the clone is expanded.

j_gene | abundance | d_gene | v_gene | CDR3aa | CDR3nt
TRBJ2-3 | few | TRBD2 | TRBV2 | CASSEGSGRVTDTQYF | TGTGCCAGCAGTGAGGGTAGCGGGAGGGTGACAGATACGCAGTATTTT
TRBJ1-4 | . | . | TRBV2 | CASSRQDGSEKLFF | TGTGCCAGCAGCCGACAGGACGGTAGTGAAAAACTGTTTTTT
TRBJ2-5 | few | . | TRBV29-1 | CSVSQEETQYF | TGCAGCGTATCGCAGGAAGAGACCCAGTACTTC
TRBJ2-7 | few | TRBD1 | TRBV5-1 | CASSLETGDGYEQYF | TGCGCCAGCAGCTTGGAGACAGGGGATGGCTACGAGCAGTACTTC
TRBJ2-7 | . | . | TRBV10-3 | CAISGAGLTYEQYF | TGTGCCATCAGTGGGGCAGGGCTAACCTACGAGCAGTACTTC
TRBJ1-1 | . | . | TRBV5-1 | CASSLSQGKGEAFF | TGCGCCAGCAGCTTGTCCCAGGGTAAGGGTGAAGCTTTCTTT
TRBJ2-3 | . | . | TRBV7-2 | CASSLVSSVIADTQYF | TGTGCCAGCAGCTTAGTTTCTAGCGTCATCGCAGATACGCAGTATTTT
TRBJ2-2 | . | TRBD1 | TRBV3-1 | CAGSQYDRGTGELFF | TGTGCCGGCAGCCAGTACGACAGGGGGACCGGGGAGCTGTTTTTT
TRBJ2-7 | few | TRBD1 | TRBV5-6 | CASSLDWTGGSYEQYF | TGTGCCAGCAGCTTGGATTGGACAGGGGGCTCCTACGAGCAGTACTTC
TRBJ1-5 | . | . | TRBV30 | CAWSSGGNQPQHF | TGTGCCTGGAGTTCAGGGGGCAATCAGCCCCAGCATTTT
TRBJ1-6 | few | . | TRBV5-6 | CASSLLWSNSPLHF | TGTGCCAGCAGCCTCTTATGGTCGAATTCACCCCTCCACTTT
TRBJ2-1 | . | TRBD1 | TRBV14 | CASSSRTGRNEQFF | TGTGCCAGCAGCTCGAGGACAGGGCGCAATGAGCAGTTCTTC